Detailed here is one TCR beta chain. The data belong to a study of CD8+CD57+ T cells in acquired aplastic anemia. TCR beta VDJ combinations and CDR3 sequences were profiled from genomic DNA. Each CDR3 protein is one row after TCRdb ran MiXCR on the reads. The profile shows about 130,000 distinct CDR3 sequences, about 46% of them singletons. Sample: sorted CD4+, CD8+, or CD8+CD57+ T cells (not recorded which) from PBMCs. This TCR was sampled from a human donor in good health, serving as a control.

CDR3 residues: CASSGGGSGNQPQHF. CDR3 DNA sequence: TGTGCCAGCTCGGGCGGGGGGTCAGGTAATCAGCCCCAGCATTTT. This chain uses TRBV5-5 with TRBJ1-5; a weak D match, TRBD1 (5 bases). This CDR3 contains 15 residues. Germline CDR1 reads SGHKS; CDR2 reads YYEKEE (reference sequence). Trimming removed 7 bases at V and 4 bases at J, with 18 bases between.